The 15 T cell receptor beta chains below all came from one sample that was sequenced in a study of regulatory T cells in long-lasting Graves disease. CDR3 regions were amplified by Arm-PCR using iRepertoire HTBI primers to build TCR beta libraries. Each CDR3 protein is one row after TCRdb ran MiXCR on the multiplex PCR reads. This sample carries some 220,000 distinct CDR3 sequences, roughly a fifth of them seen once, and the ten largest clones take about 11%. Described time point: newly diagnosed GD, antithyroid drugs for less than 3 months. PBMC-extracted RNA yielded the TCR library. The same data also went into a second study, on T cells in Graves' hyperthyroidism and ophthalmopathy.

This specimen consisted of peripheral blood mononuclear cells (PBMCs), obtained at new diagnosis, from a patient treated with antithyroid drugs. These TCRs come from a woman aged 30 to 39 with Graves disease.

Many counts were recorded for this clonotype. The chain recombines TRBV7-9 with TRBJ2-5; 9 bases are shared with TRBD2. V lost 3 bases to trimming and J lost 1 base; unmatched junction nucleotides: 9. CDR1 is SEHNR, CDR2 FQNEAQ, per germline (reference sequence). The CDR3 totals 17 residues. The CDR3 loop is CASSFWVAGDFQETQYF. CDR3 coding DNA: TGTGCCAGCAGCTTTTGGGTAGCGGGAGATTTCCAAGAGACCCAGTACTTC.

This clonotype was observed at least ten times. The chain employs TRBV12-3 or TRBV12-4 and TRBJ1-5; the match to TRBD1 covers 10 bases. The CDR3 sequence is 17 residues long. The ends lost 7 bases at V and 2 bases at J; junction bases unmatched: 11. The CDR3 DNA follows: TGTGCCAGCACCGCCGGAGGACAGGGGGGCGGCAATCAGCCCCAGCATTTT. Amino acids: CASTAGGQGGGNQPQHF.

The gene calls are TRBV2 and TRBJ2-7; the D gene is possibly TRBD1 (6 bases). Trimming took off 3 bases at V and 4 bases at J, with 16 bases between the two ends. The CDR3 covers 15 residues. Germline CDR1 SNHLY, CDR2 FYNNEI. The CDR3 sequence is CASSDTWTALYEQYF. The DNA of the CDR3 is TGTGCCAGCAGTGATACTTGGACAGCCTTGTACGAGCAGTACTTC.

This clonotype occurred many times. This chain links TRBV2 with TRBJ1-5; TRBD1 might be the D (5 bases). V shed 7 bases and J shed 5 bases, with 9 bases lying between them. This CDR3 is built from 12 residues. In germline, CDR1 is SNHLY, CDR2 FYNNEI. DNA of the CDR3: TGTGCCAGCAAATCGGGGGATCAGCCCCAGCATTTT. Its protein is CASKSGDQPQHF. The full variable domain, completed using reference TRBV2 and TRBJ1-5, is EPEVTQTPSHQVTQMGQEVILRCVPISNHLYFYWYRQILGQKVEFLVSFYNNEISEKSEIFDDQFSVERPDGSNFTLKIRSTKLEDSAMYFCASKSGDQPQHFGDGTRLSIL.

The V gene is TRBV19, the J gene TRBJ1-2; no clear D gene. CDR1 LNHDA and CDR2 SQIVND come from the germline V gene (reference sequence). The CDR3 totals 15 residues. Trimming shortened V by 7 bases and J by 2 bases, and 17 bases separated the two germline ends. The CDR3 loop is CASTLNGLGNYGYTF. CDR3 nucleotide sequence: TGTGCCAGTACCTTAAACGGGTTGGGGAACTATGGCTACACCTTC.

Notes on this clonotype: A far larger clone is a single base away, which makes a read error likely. The chain recombines TRBV27 with TRBJ2-2; D may be TRBD1 or TRBD2 (5 bases each). This CDR3 is built from 16 residues. In germline, CDR1 is MNHEY, CDR2 SMNVEV (reference sequence). V gave up 6 bases and J gave up 8 bases, with 22 bases separating them. This CDR3 reads CASSRSPGAALGELFF. In DNA, the CDR3 is TGTGCCAGCAGCCGTTCCCCCGGGGCAGCTTTGGGGGAGCTGTTTTTT.

The sample holds many counts of this clonotype. V usage is TRBV2 and J usage is TRBJ2-7; a possible D gene is TRBD1 (6 bases). CDR1 is SNHLY and CDR2 is FYNNEI in the germline V gene. Trimming shortened V by 7 bases and J by 5 bases, and 15 bases separated the two germline ends. This CDR3 is 13 amino acids long. The CDR3 region has the DNA TGTGCCAGCAATGATACAGGGTGGGACGAGCAGTACTTC. Translation gives CASNDTGWDEQYF.

As regards this clonotype: Possible read error: a much larger clone is one base away. V is TRBV4-2 and J is TRBJ2-7; D gene ambiguous. From germline, CDR1 is LGHNA and CDR2 YNFKEQ. The CDR3 is 13 residues long. The CDR3 coding sequence is TGTGCCAGCAGCCAAGGTCCATCCTGCGAGCAGTACTTC. Translation gives CASSQGPSCEQYF.

The chain carries TRBV27 and TRBJ2-1; 8 bases align to TRBD2. Germline V gives CDR1 MNHEY, CDR2 SMNVEV (reference sequence). There are 17 residues in the CDR3. The V and J ends lost 2 bases and 8 bases, in that order; junction bases with no gene match: 14. The CDR3, as DNA: TGTGCCAGCAGTTTAAGGAGGGGCCGGGGGGGCGTCGATGAGCAGTTCTTC. It yields the protein CASSLRRGRGGVDEQFF.

The rearrangement links TRBV3-1 to TRBJ2-2; possibly TRBD1 or TRBD2 for D (5 bases each). The CDR3 is 16 residues long. Trimming removed 3 bases at V and 4 bases at J, with 15 bases between. Germline V gene sequence: CDR1 LGHDT, CDR2 YNNKEL (reference sequence). This CDR3 is CASSQRTGAGTGELFF. The CDR3 nucleotides are TGTGCCAGCAGCCAGAGGACTGGGGCCGGCACCGGGGAGCTGTTTTTT.

The sample holds many counts of this clonotype. The rearrangement uses TRBV3-1 and TRBJ2-1; TRBD2 matches at 8 bases. Trimming cost V 0 bases and J 0 bases; bases outside gene matches: 4. The CDR3 runs 17 residues. Germline CDR1 and CDR2: LGHDT and YNNKEL (reference sequence). Written as DNA, the CDR3 is TGTGCCAGCAGCCAAGAATTGAGCGGGGGCTCCTACAATGAGCAGTTCTTC. This gives the protein CASSQELSGGSYNEQFF.

This clonotype was detected ten times or more. The J gene is TRBJ1-1, the V gene TRBV4-2, with D tentatively TRBD1 (5 bases). V was shortened by 4 bases and J by 1 base, with 19 bases between the two germline ends. Per germline, CDR1 LGHNA and CDR2 YNFKEQ. The CDR3 is made up of 17 amino acids. CDR3 sequence: CASSLQDIPGGNTEAFF. CDR3 nucleotide sequence: TGTGCCAGCAGCCTCCAGGATATCCCGGGGGGGAACACTGAAGCTTTCTTT.

This clonotype was recorded at least ten times. The rearrangement uses TRBV4-1 and TRBJ1-4, with D tentatively TRBD1 (5 bases). This CDR3 is built from 17 residues. V dropped 1 base and J dropped 8 bases, with 20 bases sitting between them. CDR1 is MGHRA, CDR2 YSYEKL, per germline. CDR3 sequence reads: CASSQGAGSRGPEKLFF. CDR3 bases: TGCGCCAGCAGCCAAGGAGCAGGCAGCCGGGGACCGGAAAAACTGTTTTTT.

This clonotype was observed once. This chain uses TRBV19 with TRBJ2-7, with D possibly TRBD2 on 6 matching bases. Per the germline V gene, CDR1 is LNHDA and CDR2 is SQIVND (reference sequence). The V and J ends lost 6 bases and 0 bases respectively, with 18 bases between them. The CDR3 is 16 residues long. The DNA of the CDR3 is TGTGCCAGTAGGGGCCCGGGACGGGAGAGCTCCTACGAGCAGTACTTC. This translates into CASRGPGRESSYEQYF.

CDR3 sequence reads: CASSLGALTEAFF. The CDR3 DNA reads as TGTGCCAGCAGCTTAGGGGCTTTGACTGAAGCTTTCTTT. The V call is TRBV11-1, the J call TRBJ1-1; D gene ambiguous. V lost 1 base to trimming and J lost 5 bases, with 8 bases between them. The germline gives CDR1 SGHAT, CDR2 FQDESV (reference sequence). CDR3 size: 13 residues.